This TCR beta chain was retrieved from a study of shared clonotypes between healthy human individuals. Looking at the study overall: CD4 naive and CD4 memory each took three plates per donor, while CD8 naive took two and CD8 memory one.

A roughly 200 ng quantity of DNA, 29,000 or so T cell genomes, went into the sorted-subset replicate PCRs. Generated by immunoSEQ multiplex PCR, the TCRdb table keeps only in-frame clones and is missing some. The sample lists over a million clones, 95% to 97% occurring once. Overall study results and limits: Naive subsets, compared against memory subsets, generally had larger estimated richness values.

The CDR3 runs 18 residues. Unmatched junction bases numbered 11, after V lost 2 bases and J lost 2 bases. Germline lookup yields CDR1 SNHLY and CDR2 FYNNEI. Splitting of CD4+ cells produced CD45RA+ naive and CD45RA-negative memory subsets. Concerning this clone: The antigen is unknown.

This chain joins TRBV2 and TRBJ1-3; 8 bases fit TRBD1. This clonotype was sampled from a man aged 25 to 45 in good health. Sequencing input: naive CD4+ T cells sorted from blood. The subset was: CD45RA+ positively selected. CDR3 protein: CASSELVGRGPTGNTIYF. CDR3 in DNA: TGTGCCAGCAGTGAACTTGTAGGCAGGGGGCCGACTGGAAACACCATATATTTT.